This T cell receptor (beta chain) was profiled in a study of STAT3 mutations in large granular lymphocyte leukemia. As regards this clone: Antigen unknown.

The method was immunoSEQ multiplex PCR; TCRdb's version includes in-frame clones alone and lacks a portion of them. The sample records about 10,000 clones, roughly 85% being singletons. Regarding the study as a whole: In T-cell large granular lymphocyte leukemia, about half of patients showed multiple immunodominant subclonotypes. After therapy, about 35% of the 18 patients switched clonotypes, all new clones STAT3 wild type. Differing intervals and regimens complicate linking therapy response to clone burden.

CDR1 and CDR2 from the germline V gene are LNHDA and SQIVND (reference sequence). V trimming: 5 bases; J trimming: 8 bases; junction bases outside the gene matches: 11. This CDR3 spans 16 amino acids. V usage is TRBV19 and J usage is TRBJ2-1, with 11 bases lining up with TRBD2. The source material was peripheral blood mononuclear cells. The receptor comes from a man aged 55 to 70 with T-cell large granular lymphocyte leukemia. Some clones in this sample may be carry-over from other donors' samples. CDR3 DNA: TGTGCCAGTAGTCCTTCTCCGGGACTAGCGGTCCATGAGCAGTTCTTC. Protein: CASSPSPGLAVHEQFF.